The clone carrying this TCR beta chain was found once. The target antigen is unknown. These data originate in a study of cytomegalovirus exposure and HLA in healthy donors. The overall study: Researchers found that approximately 80% of some 400 genotyped donors fell within the Caucasian-associated ancestry cluster.

Study-level points and caveats: Reported results showed that the classifier diagnosed cytomegalovirus status with high specificity and sensitivity. Association of a missense DCLRE1C variant with TCR beta V- and J-gene trimming was reported in a later analysis.

Amplification used 60 Vbeta primers and 13 Jbeta primers. The repertoire was sequenced with immunoSEQ multiplex PCR; TCRdb's copy has only in-frame clones and lacks some. Found here are approximately 150,000 clones, roughly 80% of them singletons; the top ten hold 1.3%. The sequenced material came from PBMCs. The clonotype originates from a man aged 50-60 years in good health and CMV-seropositive.

The CDR3 coding sequence is TGTGCCGTGGGGGCCGCTCAACTCGAGCAGTACTTC. Amino acids: CAVGAAQLEQYF. This rearrangement joins TRBV7-8 to TRBJ2-7; D perhaps matches TRBD1 (6 bases). The CDR3 totals 12 residues. Trimming shortened V by 11 bases and J by 6 bases, and 17 bases separated the two germline ends. CDR1 is SGHVS and CDR2 is FQNEAQ in the germline V gene.